This paragraph reports one T cell receptor (beta chain). This specimen belongs to a study of OX40 agonist ivuxolimab in advanced cancers. V shed 3 bases and J 2 bases; nucleotides not matched to a gene: 5. The germline CDR1 and CDR2 sequences are SGHDT and YYEEEE. The CDR3 has 15 residues. The table came from immunoSEQ multiplex PCR; TCRdb's copy has only in-frame clones and leaves some out. Among about 77,000 clones, over 75% were seen once, and the ten largest hold about 4.6%. This TCR derives from an adult with an advanced solid tumor such as melanoma, head and neck, liver or kidney cancer. The input for sequencing was CD4+ or CD8+ T cells sorted from blood, taken in a trial of the OX40 agonist ivuxolimab. The chain combines TRBV5-6 with TRBJ1-1, with 9 bases lining up with TRBD1. CDR3: CASSWGTGINTEAFF. CDR3 in DNA: TGTGCCAGCAGCTGGGGGACAGGGATCAACACTGAAGCTTTCTTT.